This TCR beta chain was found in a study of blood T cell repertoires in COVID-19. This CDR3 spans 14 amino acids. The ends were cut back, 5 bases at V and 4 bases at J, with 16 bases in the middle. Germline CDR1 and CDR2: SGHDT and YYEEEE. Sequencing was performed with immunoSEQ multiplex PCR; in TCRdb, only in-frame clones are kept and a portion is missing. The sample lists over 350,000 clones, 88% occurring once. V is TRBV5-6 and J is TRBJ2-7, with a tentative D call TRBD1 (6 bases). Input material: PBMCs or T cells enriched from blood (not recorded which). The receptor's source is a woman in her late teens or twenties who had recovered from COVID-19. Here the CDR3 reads CASSLEQGLYEQYF. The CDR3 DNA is TGTGCCAGCAGTCTGGAACAGGGTTTGTACGAGCAGTACTTC.